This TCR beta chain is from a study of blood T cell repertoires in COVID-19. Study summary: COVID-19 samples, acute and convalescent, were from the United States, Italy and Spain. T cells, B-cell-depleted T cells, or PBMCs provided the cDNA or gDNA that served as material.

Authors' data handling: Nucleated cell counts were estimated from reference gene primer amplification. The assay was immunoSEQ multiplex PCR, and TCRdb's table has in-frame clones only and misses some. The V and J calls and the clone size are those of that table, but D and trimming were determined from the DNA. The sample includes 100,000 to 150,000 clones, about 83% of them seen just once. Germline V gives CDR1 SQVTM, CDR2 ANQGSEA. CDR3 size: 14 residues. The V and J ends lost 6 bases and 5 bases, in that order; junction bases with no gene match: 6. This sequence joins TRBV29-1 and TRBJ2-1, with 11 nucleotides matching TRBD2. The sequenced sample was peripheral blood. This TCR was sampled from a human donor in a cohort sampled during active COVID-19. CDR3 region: CSVDEGLADNEQFF. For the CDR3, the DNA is TGCAGCGTGGACGAGGGACTAGCGGACAATGAGCAGTTCTTC.